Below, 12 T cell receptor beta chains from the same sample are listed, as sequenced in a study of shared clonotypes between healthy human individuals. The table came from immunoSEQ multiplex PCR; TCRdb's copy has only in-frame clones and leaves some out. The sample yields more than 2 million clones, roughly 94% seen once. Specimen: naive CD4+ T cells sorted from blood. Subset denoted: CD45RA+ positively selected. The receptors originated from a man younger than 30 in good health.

The CDR3 here is CASLGLAGKSGEQFF. The CDR3 DNA follows: TGTGCCAGCCTAGGGCTAGCGGGAAAGTCTGGTGAGCAGTTCTTC. The V gene is TRBV19, the J gene TRBJ2-1; 9 nucleotides line up with TRBD2. Germline V lookup: CDR1 LNHDA, CDR2 SQIVND (reference sequence). The CDR3 spans 15 residues. Trimming cost V 9 bases and J 9 bases; bases outside gene matches: 15.

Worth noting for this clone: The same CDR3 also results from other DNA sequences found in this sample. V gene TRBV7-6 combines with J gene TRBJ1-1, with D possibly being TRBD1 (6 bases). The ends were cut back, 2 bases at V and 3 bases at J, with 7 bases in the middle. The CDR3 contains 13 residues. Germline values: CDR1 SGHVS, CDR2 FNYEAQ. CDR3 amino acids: CASSLSGDTEAFF. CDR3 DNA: TGTGCCAGCAGCTTATCAGGGGACACTGAAGCTTTCTTT.

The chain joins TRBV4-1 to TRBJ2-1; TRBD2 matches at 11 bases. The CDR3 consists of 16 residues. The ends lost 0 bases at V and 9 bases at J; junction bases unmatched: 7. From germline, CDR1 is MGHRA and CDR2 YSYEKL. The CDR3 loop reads CASSQDQLAGASEQFF. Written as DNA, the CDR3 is TGCGCCAGCAGCCAAGATCAACTAGCGGGAGCTAGTGAGCAGTTCTTC.

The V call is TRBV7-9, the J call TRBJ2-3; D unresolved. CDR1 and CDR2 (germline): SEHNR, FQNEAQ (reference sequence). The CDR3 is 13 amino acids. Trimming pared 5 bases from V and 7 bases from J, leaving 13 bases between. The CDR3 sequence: CASSPVSVHTQYF. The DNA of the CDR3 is TGTGCCAGCAGCCCCGTTTCAGTCCATACGCAGTATTTT.

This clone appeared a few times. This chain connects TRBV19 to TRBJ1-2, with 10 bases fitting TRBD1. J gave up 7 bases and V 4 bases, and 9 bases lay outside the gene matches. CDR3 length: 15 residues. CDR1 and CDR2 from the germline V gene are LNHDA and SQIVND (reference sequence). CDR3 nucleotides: TGTGCCAGTAGTACCCAGGGACAGGGGACCAGTGGCTACACCTTC. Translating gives CASSTQGQGTSGYTF. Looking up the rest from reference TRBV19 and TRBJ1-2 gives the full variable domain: DGGITQSPKYLFRKEGQNVTLSCEQNLNHDAMYWYRQDPGQGLRLIYYSQIVNDFQKGDIAEGYSVSREKKESFPLTVTSAQKNPTAFYLCASSTQGQGTSGYTFGSGTRLTVV.

CDR3 nucleotides: TGCGCCAGCAGCTCGAGCCTTGGACCAGATGGCTACACCTTC. This encodes CASSSSLGPDGYTF. The chain couples TRBV5-1 to TRBJ1-2; D is unclear. Germline V CDR1 and CDR2: SGHRS, YFSETQ. V gave up 3 bases and J gave up 6 bases, with 15 bases separating them. The CDR3 consists of 14 residues.

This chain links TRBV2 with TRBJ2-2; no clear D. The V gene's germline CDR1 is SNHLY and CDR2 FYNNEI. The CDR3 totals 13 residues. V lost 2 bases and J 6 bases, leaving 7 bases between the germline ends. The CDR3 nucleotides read TGTGCCAGCAGTGAATACGGAGCCGGGGAGCTGTTTTTT. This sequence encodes CASSEYGAGELFF. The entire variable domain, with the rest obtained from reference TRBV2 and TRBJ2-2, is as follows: EPEVTQTPSHQVTQMGQEVILRCVPISNHLYFYWYRQILGQKVEFLVSFYNNEISEKSEIFDDQFSVERPDGSNFTLKIRSTKLEDSAMYFCASSEYGAGELFFGEGSRLTVL.

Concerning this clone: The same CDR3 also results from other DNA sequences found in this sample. The CDR3: CASSSGGSTGELFF. DNA of the CDR3: TGTGCCAGCAGCTCGGGGGGAAGCACCGGGGAGCTGTTTTTT. The rearrangement uses TRBV5-6 and TRBJ2-2; 7 nucleotides match TRBD2. Per germline, CDR1 SGHDT and CDR2 YYEEEE. V gave up 3 bases and J gave up 4 bases; unmatched junction bases: 3. This CDR3 is 14 amino acids long.

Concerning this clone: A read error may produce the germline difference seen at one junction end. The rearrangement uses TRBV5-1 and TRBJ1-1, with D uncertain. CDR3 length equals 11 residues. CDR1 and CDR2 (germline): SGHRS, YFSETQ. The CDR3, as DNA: TGCGCCAGCAAAGCAAACATTGAAGCTTTCTTT. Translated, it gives CASKANIEAFF. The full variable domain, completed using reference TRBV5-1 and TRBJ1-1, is KAGVTQTPRYLIKTRGQQVTLSCSPISGHRSVSWYQQTPGQGLQFLFEYFSETQRNKGNFPGRFSGRQFSNSRSEMNVSTLELGDSALYLCASKANIEAFFGQGTRLTVV.

CDR3 residues: CASSSSAGRRTTGELFF. DNA of the CDR3: TGTGCCAGCAGCTCATCCGCCGGACGCAGAACAACCGGGGAGCTGTTTTTT. The gene calls are TRBV7-9 and TRBJ2-2; D unresolved. The CDR3 length is 17 residues. Trimming removed 4 bases from V and 5 bases from J, with 20 bases in between. Germline assignment: CDR1 SEHNR and CDR2 FQNEAQ (reference sequence).

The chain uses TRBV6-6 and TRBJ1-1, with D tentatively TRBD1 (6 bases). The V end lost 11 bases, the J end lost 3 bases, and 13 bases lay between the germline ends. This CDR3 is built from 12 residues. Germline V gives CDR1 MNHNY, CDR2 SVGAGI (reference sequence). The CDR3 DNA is TGTGCCCTCGGAGCAGGGGACACTGAAGCTTTCTTT. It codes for CALGAGDTEAFF.

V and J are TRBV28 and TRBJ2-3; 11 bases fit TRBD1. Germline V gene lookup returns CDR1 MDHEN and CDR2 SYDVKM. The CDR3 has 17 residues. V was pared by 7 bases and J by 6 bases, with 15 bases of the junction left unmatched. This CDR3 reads CASTETLGQGDFDTQYF. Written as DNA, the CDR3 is TGTGCCAGCACCGAGACACTGGGACAGGGGGATTTCGATACGCAGTATTTT.